These 28 T cell receptor beta chains came from one sample sequenced in a study of blood T cell repertoires in COVID-19. Repertoires were generated with immunoSEQ multiplex PCR, while TCRdb's copy carries only in-frame clones and drops some. This table holds 150,000 to 200,000 clones, 80% to 85% found once. The sample comprised peripheral blood. The receptors derive from a woman aged 60-75 years with acute or convalescent COVID-19.

The chain couples TRBV3-1 (or the pseudogene TRBV3-2) to TRBJ1-2, with 7 bases matching TRBD1. There are 14 residues in the CDR3. The germline gives CDR1 LGHDT, CDR2 YNNKEL (reference sequence). J was trimmed by 0 bases and V by 6 bases; bases with no gene match: 4. The CDR3 region is CASRRDSSNYGYTF. DNA for the CDR3: TGTGCCAGCAGAAGGGACAGCTCTAACTATGGCTACACCTTC.

This chain joins TRBV10-3 and TRBJ1-2; D gene unclear. Germline CDR1 reads ENHRY; CDR2 reads SYGVKD. CDR3 length: 13 amino acids. The germline V and J ends were trimmed by 5 bases and 1 base, with 8 bases remaining between them. The DNA of the CDR3 is TGTGCCATCAGTCCCAGTGGTAACTATGGCTACACCTTC. This translates into CAISPSGNYGYTF.

The rearrangement uses TRBV5-1 and TRBJ1-1; D possibly corresponds to TRBD1 (6 bases). CDR3 length: 15 residues. Germline V gene sequence: CDR1 SGHRS, CDR2 YFSETQ. V lost 0 bases and J lost 4, with 13 bases in between. CDR3 residues: CASSLDRVDVTEAFF. The CDR3 nucleotides read TGCGCCAGCAGCTTGGACAGGGTGGATGTCACTGAAGCTTTCTTT.

This rearrangement joins TRBV18 to TRBJ1-3; D perhaps matches TRBD1 (6 bases). V dropped 7 bases and J dropped 4 bases, with 11 bases sitting between them. CDR1 is KGHSH, CDR2 LQKENI, per germline. The CDR3 loop spans 13 amino acids. This CDR3 is CASLQGYGNTIYF. As DNA, the CDR3 is TGTGCCAGCTTACAGGGATACGGAAACACCATATATTTT. Together with reference TRBV18 and TRBJ1-3, the CDR3 gives the full variable domain: NAGVMQNPRHLVRRRGQEARLRCSPMKGHSHVYWYRQLPEEGLKFMVYLQKENIIDESGMPKERFSAEFPKEGPSILRIQQVVRGDSAAYFCASLQGYGNTIYFGEGSWLTVV.

V usage is TRBV5-4 and J usage is TRBJ1-6; D might be TRBD1 (6 bases). This CDR3 is built from 17 residues. Germline CDR1 and CDR2: SGHNT and YYREEE (reference sequence). The germline V and J ends were trimmed by 0 bases and 6 bases, with 16 bases remaining between them. The CDR3 spells CASSLATGRATNSPLHF. CDR3 nucleotides: TGTGCCAGCAGCTTGGCGACAGGACGGGCGACTAATTCACCCCTCCACTTT.

The gene calls are TRBV19 and TRBJ1-2; D uncertain. Trimming removed 1 base from V and 0 bases from J, with 6 bases in between. The CDR3 contains 14 residues. Germline V CDR1 and CDR2: LNHDA, SQIVND (reference sequence). The CDR3 DNA sequence: TGTGCCAGTAGTATAGCCAGAACTAACTATGGCTACACCTTC. This encodes CASSIARTNYGYTF.

The chain recombines TRBV6-1 with TRBJ2-7; D may be TRBD2 (6 bases). This CDR3 has 15 amino acids. Germline V gene lookup returns CDR1 MNHNS and CDR2 SASEGT. The V gene lost 2 bases and the J gene lost 0 bases, with 11 bases spanning the gap. The CDR3, as DNA: TGTGCCAGCAGTGAAAGTAGGGGACTCTCCTACGAGCAGTACTTC. This gives the protein CASSESRGLSYEQYF.

The J gene is TRBJ1-2, the V gene TRBV6-5; D might be TRBD1 (5 bases). The CDR3 consists of 14 residues. V was trimmed by 2 bases and J by 4 bases, leaving 11 bases between them. Germline V gene data show CDR1 as MNHEY and CDR2 as SVGAGI. The CDR3 nucleotides are TGTGCCAGCAGTTACGGGGGGTTACGCTATGGCTACACCTTC. Its translation: CASSYGGLRYGYTF.

The chain is built from TRBV3-1 (or the pseudogene TRBV3-2) and TRBJ2-7; TRBD2 might be the D (5 bases). The V gene lost 4 bases and the J gene lost 0 bases, with 10 bases spanning the gap. The germline gives CDR1 LGHDT, CDR2 YNNKEL (reference sequence). The CDR3 is 14 residues long. The CDR3 loop reads CASSPVEGSYEQYF. The CDR3 DNA reads as TGTGCCAGCAGCCCTGTAGAGGGCTCCTACGAGCAGTACTTC.

V usage is TRBV6-5 and J usage is TRBJ1-4; tentative D call: TRBD1 (5 bases). The V end lost 6 bases, the J end lost 4 bases, and 15 bases lay between the germline ends. Per germline, CDR1 MNHEY and CDR2 SVGAGI. The CDR3 sequence is 15 residues long. The chain's CDR3 is CASSWGVRSNEKLFF. The DNA for the CDR3 is TGTGCCAGCAGCTGGGGCGTCCGCAGTAATGAAAAACTGTTTTTT.

The chain combines TRBV7-3 with TRBJ2-3; D remains unclear. Trimming shortened V by 5 bases and J by 0 bases, and 6 bases separated the two germline ends. The germline gives CDR1 SGHTA, CDR2 FQGTGA. The CDR3 covers 13 residues. The CDR3 bases are TGTGCCAGCAGCATACATAGCACAGATACGCAGTATTTT. Translated: CASSIHSTDTQYF.

The chain joins TRBV4-3 to TRBJ2-2; perhaps TRBD1 as D (5 bases). Trimming left V 0 bases short and J 3 bases short, with 5 bases between. Looked up from germline, CDR1 is LGHNA and CDR2 is YSLEER. The CDR3 extends over 14 amino acids. The CDR3 DNA is TGCGCCAGCAGCCAAGACAGGGACACCGGGGAGCTGTTTTTT. This sequence encodes CASSQDRDTGELFF.

The chain is built from TRBV6-6 and TRBJ2-7; 13 bases map to TRBD2. Unmatched junction bases numbered 8, after V lost 5 bases and J lost 7 bases. The length of the CDR3 is 15 residues. Germline values: CDR1 MNHNY, CDR2 SVGAGI (reference sequence). CDR3 amino acids: CASSTLGTSGEEQYF. CDR3 sequence (DNA): TGTGCCAGCAGTACACTTGGGACTAGCGGGGAAGAGCAGTACTTC.

This chain connects TRBV11-2 to TRBJ1-5; D possibly corresponds to TRBD1 (5 bases). The CDR3 totals 14 residues. V was shortened by 1 base and J by 3 bases, with 7 bases between the two germline ends. Looked up from germline, CDR1 is SGHAT and CDR2 is FQNNGV. CDR3 bases: TGTGCCAGCAGCTTAGGGACATACAATCAGCCCCAGCATTTT. Its protein is CASSLGTYNQPQHF.

The rearrangement links TRBV30 to TRBJ1-5; D remains ambiguous. The germline V gene has CDR1 GTSNPN and CDR2 SVGIG (reference sequence). Trimming left V 0 bases short and J 1 base short, with 13 bases between. The CDR3 extends over 16 amino acids. The CDR3 reads CAWSVRTGSSNQPQHF. The DNA of the CDR3 is TGTGCCTGGAGTGTACGTACGGGGTCCAGCAATCAGCCCCAGCATTTT.

CDR3 sequence reads: CASSLSLQGWAFF. The CDR3, as DNA: TGTGCCAGCAGTTTATCACTTCAGGGTTGGGCTTTCTTT. This chain uses TRBV28 with TRBJ1-1, with D possibly being TRBD1 (5 bases). Looked up from germline, CDR1 is MDHEN and CDR2 is SYDVKM. The CDR3 has 13 amino acids. V dropped 1 base and J dropped 11 bases, with 14 bases sitting between them.

This chain uses TRBV5-1 with TRBJ2-2, with TRBD2 matching 10 bases. Looked up from germline, CDR1 is SGHRS and CDR2 is YFSETQ. The J segment lost 4 bases and the V segment lost 3 bases, leaving 3 bases of the junction unmatched. The CDR3 is 15 residues long. CDR3 in amino acids: CASSSLAGGTGELFF. CDR3 DNA: TGCGCCAGCAGCTCATTAGCGGGGGGCACCGGGGAGCTGTTTTTT.

The J gene is TRBJ2-7, the V gene TRBV4-3, with 8 bases that match TRBD2. CDR3 length: 16 amino acids. V lost 0 bases and J lost 3; bases outside the gene matches: 7. Germline V gene sequence: CDR1 LGHNA, CDR2 YSLEER. CDR3 DNA: TGCGCCAGCAGCCAAGAAGCAGCGAGCGGGGGCTACGAGCAGTACTTC. Amino acids: CASSQEAASGGYEQYF.

The chain couples TRBV5-4 to TRBJ1-3; D uncertain. With 5 bases removed from V and 0 bases from J, the gap between germline ends came to 12 bases. Germline CDR1 reads SGHNT; CDR2 reads YYREEE (reference sequence). The CDR3 loop spans 15 amino acids. For the CDR3, the DNA is TGTGCCAGCAGTACCCAGGAGGGCTCTGGAAACACCATATATTTT. Its translation is CASSTQEGSGNTIYF.

DNA for the CDR3: TGTGCCTGGAGTCCACCTGACAGCCGGAGCAGAGCACGCGCGGGGAAAAATTCACCCCTCCACTTT. Its protein is CAWSPPDSRSRARAGKNSPLHF. The chain is built from TRBV30 and TRBJ1-6; a possible D gene is TRBD1 (5 bases). The CDR3 spans 22 residues. Germline values: CDR1 GTSNPN, CDR2 SVGIG (reference sequence). Trimming took 2 bases from V and 7 from J, leaving 36 bases between them. The variable domain in full, with the rest retrieved from reference TRBV30 and TRBJ1-6, is SQTIHQWPATLVQPVGSPLSLECTVEGTSNPNLYWYRQAAGRGLQLLFYSVGIGQISSEVPQNLSASRPQDRQFILSSKKLLLSDSGFYLCAWSPPDSRSRARAGKNSPLHFGNGTRLTVT.

This sequence joins TRBV18 and TRBJ1-5; D is undetermined. Per germline, CDR1 KGHSH and CDR2 LQKENI. V dropped 1 base and J dropped 2 bases, with 9 bases sitting between them. CDR3 length equals 15 residues. The CDR3, as DNA: TGTGCCAGCTCACCACGTCGGGATGGCAATCAGCCCCAGCATTTT. It yields the protein CASSPRRDGNQPQHF.

V gene TRBV28 combines with J gene TRBJ1-2; perhaps TRBD1 as D (6 bases). This CDR3 is 14 amino acids long. V gave up 6 bases and J gave up 4 bases, with 15 bases separating them. Germline assignment: CDR1 MDHEN and CDR2 SYDVKM. The CDR3 DNA is TGTGCCAGCAGCTCCCCACAGGGAACCTATGGCTACACCTTC. Translation: CASSSPQGTYGYTF.

In DNA form, the CDR3 reads TGTGCCAGCAAGTCAGGGCTGGCGGAGACCCAGTACTTC. The encoded protein is CASKSGLAETQYF. V and J are TRBV2 and TRBJ2-5; TRBD1 might be the D (5 bases). The germline V and J ends were trimmed by 7 bases and 5 bases, with 14 bases remaining between them. This CDR3 comprises 13 residues. Looked up from germline, CDR1 is SNHLY and CDR2 is FYNNEI.

The CDR3 DNA reads as TGCGCCAGCAGCTCCTGGACAAGCACAGATACGCAGTATTTT. It encodes CASSSWTSTDTQYF. V gene TRBV5-1 combines with J gene TRBJ2-3; the D gene is possibly TRBD1 (5 bases). This CDR3 is built from 14 residues. Germline CDR1 SGHRS, CDR2 YFSETQ. V was cut by 3 bases and J by 0 bases, with 8 bases left in between.

The chain employs TRBV7-2 and TRBJ2-1, with D possibly matching TRBD1 (5 bases). V lost 4 bases, J lost 9 bases, and 13 bases lay in between. CDR1 and CDR2 (germline): SGHTA, FQGNSA. The CDR3 is 13 amino acids. The CDR3 nucleotides read TGTGCCAGCAGCTCCGGCTGGGGCATTGAGCAGTTCTTC. Translation gives CASSSGWGIEQFF.

This chain uses TRBV4-1 with TRBJ1-2; D perhaps matches TRBD1 (5 bases). Looked up from germline, CDR1 is MGHRA and CDR2 is YSYEKL. CDR3 length equals 15 residues. The germline V and J ends were trimmed by 2 bases and 4 bases, with 14 bases remaining between them. The CDR3 DNA follows: TGCGCCAGCAGCCAAAGGGCCGAGACAGTCTATGGCTACACCTTC. This encodes CASSQRAETVYGYTF.

V usage is TRBV6-6 and J usage is TRBJ1-6; no definite D call. In germline, CDR1 is MNHNY, CDR2 SVGAGI (reference sequence). The CDR3 runs 15 residues. The ends were cut back, 7 bases at V and 0 bases at J, with 10 bases in the middle. The CDR3 coding sequence is TGTGCCAGCACTCAGGCGAGCTCCTATAATTCACCCCTCCACTTT. It is translated as CASTQASSYNSPLHF.

The chain couples TRBV13 to TRBJ1-3; unclear D gene. This CDR3 spans 15 amino acids. Germline CDR1 and CDR2: PRHDT and FYEKMQ (reference sequence). V shed 0 bases and J shed 4 bases, with 10 bases lying between them. The CDR3 nucleotides read TGTGCCAGCAGCTTAGGCCCTAGAGGCGGAAACACCATATATTTT. The encoded protein is CASSLGPRGGNTIYF.